These 18 T cell receptor beta chains came from one sample sequenced in a study of T cells in women clearing cervical HPV infection. Using immunoSEQ multiplex PCR, the repertoire was profiled, and TCRdb retains in-frame clones only, with some absent. This listing includes approximately 35,000 clones. The sample comprised blood buffy coat. All receptors derive from a woman between 18 and 69 years old with a cervical HPV16 infection that either progressed to CIN3+ or cleared (not recorded which).

About this clone: The DNA ends 3 residues before the CDR3 does, and the rest of the CDR3 is filled in from the germline J gene. This rearrangement joins TRBV20-1 to TRBJ1-4; D gene ambiguous. Germline V gene sequence: CDR1 DFQATT, CDR2 SNEGSKA (reference sequence). Trimming removed 5 bases from V and 3 bases from J, with 10 bases in between. This CDR3 is built from 13 residues. CDR3 DNA (partial): TGCAGTGCTCAGGAGAAATCTAATGAAAAA. It encodes CSAQEKSNEK. The CDR3 as a whole reads CSAQEKSNEKLFF.

Details on this clone: With the read ending 3 residues before the CDR3 end, the germline J gene is used to fill in that end. The rearrangement uses TRBV4-1 and TRBJ2-7; D not certain. V gave up 4 bases and J gave up 3 bases, with 10 bases separating them. CDR3 length: 13 residues. Germline V gene data show CDR1 as MGHRA and CDR2 as YSYEKL. The covered CDR3 bases are TGCGCCAGCAGCCGTTCTATTTACTACGAG. Translation: CASSRSIYYE. The full CDR3 reads CASSRSIYYEQYF.

Of note for this clone: Sequencing ends 3 residues short of the CDR3 end; the germline J gene provides the rest. This sequence joins TRBV18 and TRBJ2-4; D perhaps matches TRBD1 (5 bases). From germline, CDR1 is KGHSH and CDR2 LQKENI. The CDR3 runs 15 residues. Partial CDR3 DNA: TGTGCCAGCTCACCACCATGGTCAGGGCGGATTGGT. Protein sequence: CASSPPWSGRIG. The CDR3 in its entirety is CASSPPWSGRIGQYF.

Concerning this clone itself: The read finishes 3 residues shy of the CDR3 end, and the germline J gene is used to complete it. The chain joins TRBV2 to TRBJ2-7, with D perhaps matching TRBD2 (7 bases). The V gene lost 10 bases and the J gene lost 4 bases, with 17 bases spanning the gap. In germline, CDR1 is SNHLY, CDR2 FYNNEI. The CDR3 is made up of 13 amino acids. The CDR3 sequence: CATLYREGYEQYF. Incomplete CDR3 DNA: TGTGCCACCCTATACAGGGAGGGTTACGAG.

About this clone: At one of its ends the junction is not consistent with the germline gene, which may arise from a read error. The read halts 3 residues ahead of the CDR3 end, with the missing end drawn from the germline J gene. The V gene is TRBV4-2, the J gene TRBJ2-3; D remains unclear. CDR1 is LGHNA, CDR2 YNFKEQ, per germline. The CDR3 is made up of 16 amino acids. CDR3 bases read: TGCGCCAGCAGCCAAGATTCACAGTATTCCACAGATACG. Protein product: CASSQDSQYSTDT. From start to end, the CDR3 is CASSQDSQYSTDTQYF.

Comments on this clone: The CDR3 end is not reached by the read, which stops 3 residues before it; the germline J gene fills it in. The V gene is TRBV6-2 or TRBV6-3, the J gene TRBJ1-3, with TRBD1 identical over 8 bases. The ends lost 7 bases at V and 2 bases at J; junction bases unmatched: 4. Germline values: CDR1 MNHEY, CDR2 SVGEGT. The CDR3 sequence is 14 residues long. The part of the CDR3 DNA that was read is TGTGCCAGCATTCGGACAGGGACTGGAAACACC. Translating gives CASIRTGTGNT. The whole CDR3 region reads CASIRTGTGNTIYF.

Details on this clone: The observed sequence ends 3 residues before the CDR3 terminus, with the missing tail filled in from the germline J gene. This chain joins TRBV11-2 and TRBJ2-5, with D maybe TRBD1 (6 bases). The CDR3 has 15 amino acids. V was clipped by 5 bases and J by 5 bases, with 18 bases between them. Germline V CDR1 and CDR2: SGHAT, FQNNGV. This CDR3 reads CASSPRTDSQETQYF. Incomplete CDR3 DNA: TGTGCCAGCAGCCCAAGGACGGACAGTCAGGAGACC.

On this clone itself: The CDR3 end falls 3 residues outside the read, so it is completed with the germline J gene. The chain has TRBV5-1 and TRBJ2-3; 10 bases match TRBD2. The length of the CDR3 is 18 residues. The germline V gene encodes CDR1 SGHRS and CDR2 YFSETQ. The trim removed 3 bases at V and 4 bases at J, leaving 14 bases unmatched. The CDR3 bases that were read are TGCGCCAGCAGCTCGGCTAGCGGGGGACTCTCCCCCGCAGATACG. Translation: CASSSASGGLSPADT. The whole CDR3 sequence is CASSSASGGLSPADTQYF.

Regarding this clone: The sequenced fragment ends 3 residues before the CDR3 boundary, so the rest is inferred from the germline J gene. The genes are TRBV28 and TRBJ1-4, with TRBD1 as a possible D gene (6 bases). The CDR3 is 15 residues long. Germline CDR1 is MDHEN and CDR2 is SYDVKM. Trimming left V 3 bases short and J 8 bases short, with 16 bases between. The CDR3 sequence is CASSLLQGSGEKLFF. The DNA read from the CDR3 is TGTGCCAGCAGTTTGTTACAGGGTAGTGGGGAAAAA.

A remark on this clone: With the read ending 3 residues before the CDR3 end, the germline J gene is used to fill in that end. The chain combines TRBV2 with TRBJ1-6; D remains ambiguous. V was shortened by 3 bases and J by 10 bases, with 10 bases between the two germline ends. Germline lookup yields CDR1 SNHLY and CDR2 FYNNEI. The CDR3 is 13 residues long. CDR3 residues: CASSETSRSPLHF. The sequenced part of the CDR3 DNA is TGTGCCAGCAGTGAGACTTCACGGTCACCC. Full variable domain (missing parts from reference TRBV2 and TRBJ1-6): EPEVTQTPSHQVTQMGQEVILRCVPISNHLYFYWYRQILGQKVEFLVSFYNNEISEKSEIFDDQFSVERPDGSNFTLKIRSTKLEDSAMYFCASSETSRSPLHFGNGTRLTVT.

Remarks on this clone: The CDR3 extends 3 residues past the end of the read, so its final part is completed from the germline J gene. The V gene is TRBV20-1, the J gene TRBJ1-5; the match to TRBD1 covers 7 bases. Germline V lookup: CDR1 DFQATT, CDR2 SNEGSKA (reference sequence). The CDR3 consists of 16 residues. V dropped 8 bases and J dropped 0; count of bases not matched to a gene: 13. The CDR3 DNA, read in part, is TGCAGTCTACTGTTACAGGGGAGGAATAGCAATCAGCCC. It is translated as CSLLLQGRNSNQP. The full CDR3 reads CSLLLQGRNSNQPQHF.

Remarks on this clone: The read gets to within 3 residues of the CDR3 end, and the germline J gene fills in the rest. The chain has TRBV30 and TRBJ1-3; possible D gene TRBD1, 5 bases. Per the germline V gene, CDR1 is GTSNPN and CDR2 is SVGIG (reference sequence). This CDR3 region has 13 residues. V was clipped by 6 bases and J by 3 bases, with 12 bases between them. The CDR3 region is CACLGGSGNTIYF. The CDR3 DNA, read in part, is TGTGCCTGCCTCGGGGGAAGTGGAAACACC.

On this clone: Read sequence stops 3 residues before the CDR3 end, and the germline J gene provides the missing end. The genes are TRBV7-2 and TRBJ2-3, with D unclear. This CDR3 has 14 amino acids. Germline V gene lookup returns CDR1 SGHTA and CDR2 FQGNSA. V was cut by 5 bases and J by 2 bases, with 11 bases left in between. The CDR3 loop reads CASSRAQTTDTQYF. The part of the CDR3 DNA that was read is TGTGCCAGCAGCAGGGCCCAGACCACAGATACG. The whole variable domain, remainder taken from reference TRBV7-2 and TRBJ2-3, is GAGVSQSPSNKVTEKGKDVELRCDPISGHTALYWYRQSLGQGLEFLIYFQGNSAPDKSGLPSDRFSAERTGGSVSTLTIQRTQQEDSAVYLCASSRAQTTDTQYFGPGTRLTVL.

The sequenced part of the CDR3 DNA is TGTGCCAGCAGCTCGACAGGGTCCATCGGGGAG. It specifies CASSSTGSIGE. From start to end, the CDR3 is CASSSTGSIGELFF. The chain joins TRBV7-8 to TRBJ2-2, with 7 bases that match TRBD1. The read finishes 3 residues shy of the CDR3 end, and the germline J gene is used to complete it. The CDR3 has 14 residues. Germline CDR1 and CDR2: SGHVS and FQNEAQ. J lost 7 bases, V lost 4 bases, and 6 bases had no gene match. The complete variable domain, with remaining parts taken from reference TRBV7-8 and TRBJ2-2, reads GAGVSQSPRYKVAKRGQDVALRCDPISGHVSLFWYQQALGQGPEFLTYFQNEAQLDKSGLPSDRFFAERPEGSVSTLKIQRTQQEDSAVYLCASSSTGSIGELFFGEGSRLTVL.

In regard to this clone: The DNA ends 3 residues before the CDR3 does, and the rest of the CDR3 is filled in from the germline J gene. V usage is TRBV30 and J usage is TRBJ1-5, with D perhaps TRBD1 (6 bases). The CDR3 totals 14 residues. Germline V gene lookup returns CDR1 GTSNPN and CDR2 SVGIG (reference sequence). The part of the CDR3 DNA that was read is TGTGCTTGGTCACTGGACAGCGGAACTCAGCCC. Translation: CAWSLDSGTQP. The full CDR3 sequence reads CAWSLDSGTQPQHF.

Of note for this clone: The CDR3 end is not reached by the read, which stops 3 residues before it; the germline J gene fills it in. This chain uses TRBV20-1 with TRBJ2-1, with 11 bases identical to TRBD2. V trimming: 6 bases; J trimming: 8 bases; junction bases outside the gene matches: 3. The germline V gene encodes CDR1 DFQATT and CDR2 SNEGSKA (reference sequence). The CDR3 runs to 12 residues. The CDR3 sequence: CSAGLAEYEQFF. Partial CDR3 DNA: TGCAGTGCGGGACTAGCGGAATATGAG.

As for this clone: The CDR3 is cut off 3 residues early in the read; its end comes from the germline J gene. Other nucleotide sequences from this sample produce the same CDR3. V is TRBV30 and J is TRBJ1-1, with 8 bases identical to TRBD1. The germline V gene has CDR1 GTSNPN and CDR2 SVGIG (reference sequence). This CDR3 is built from 13 residues. With V trimmed by 3 bases and J by 5 bases, 5 bases remained unmatched. The covered CDR3 bases are TGTGCCTGGAGGGACAGGGTAGGGACTGAA. Translating it yields CAWRDRVGTE. The entire CDR3 is CAWRDRVGTEAFF.

The CDR3 reads CASSPGQGNQPQHF. The part of the CDR3 DNA that was read is TGTGCCAGCTCACCCGGACAGGGCAATCAGCCC. V usage is TRBV18 and J usage is TRBJ1-5; 7 nucleotides match TRBD1. Read coverage stops 3 residues before the CDR3 terminus; the germline J gene supplies the remainder. The CDR3 covers 14 residues. Germline assignment: CDR1 KGHSH and CDR2 LQKENI. Trimming took 3 bases from V and 2 from J; bases not matched to a gene: 1. The complete variable domain, with remaining parts taken from reference TRBV18 and TRBJ1-5, reads NAGVMQNPRHLVRRRGQEARLRCSPMKGHSHVYWYRQLPEEGLKFMVYLQKENIIDESGMPKERFSAEFPKEGPSILRIQQVVRGDSAAYFCASSPGQGNQPQHFGDGTRLSIL.